This TCR beta chain came from a study of technical replicates of blood from several donors. Only in-frame clones appear in the TCRdb table, and some are missing; sequencing was by immunoSEQ multiplex PCR. The table has roughly 12,000 clones, approximately 93% seen once. This CDR3 is 12 amino acids long. Germline CDR1 SGHVS, CDR2 FNYEAQ. J lost 12 bases, V lost 1 base, and 0 bases had no gene match. This clonotype originated in a human donor in good health. Source material: PBMCs. The chain joins TRBV7-6 to TRBJ2-1, with TRBD2 identical over 10 bases. The CDR3 here is CASSLVAGGQFF. The CDR3 nucleotides read TGTGCCAGCAGCTTAGTAGCGGGAGGGCAGTTCTTC.